This T cell receptor (beta chain) comes out of a study of CD8+ T cells in alopecia areata. RNA was extracted and reverse transcribed into cDNA as the sequencing template. Here immunoSEQ multiplex PCR was the method, and the copy in TCRdb shows in-frame clones only, minus some. Listed for the sample are approximately 280,000 clones, none seen a single time. Pooled cells of cutaneous lymph node origin were sorted on CD4, CD8alpha, NKG2D, NKG2ACE and other markers. The study, taken as a whole, reports: Mice showed TCR sharing more clearly than patients did, possibly owing to HLA. Alopecia totalis/universalis scalp especially showed more expanded CD8+ clones than normal scalp. Sequencing of scalp tissue also captures the resident alphabeta T cells of normal skin.

To note about this clone: Its antigen is not identified. The gene symbols are mouse symbols.

Material: CD4+ T cells sorted from a lymph node. The TCR was taken from a C3H/HeJ mouse with alopecia areata. These mice share the MHC haplotype H2-k.

Incomplete CDR3 DNA: TGTGCCAGCAGCCAAGATCCTGGGGGTCCCGGG. Residues: CASSQDPGGPG. In full, the CDR3 reads CASSQDPGGPGQLYF. The genes are TRBV5 and TRBJ2-2, with TRBD2 matching over 7 bases. Read data end 4 residues before the CDR3 end; the end is taken from the germline J gene. Germline V gene sequence: CDR1 LGHNA, CDR2 YNLKQL (reference sequence). V gave up 0 bases and J gave up 6 bases; unmatched junction bases: 4. This CDR3 is 15 amino acids long.